This T cell receptor beta chain was profiled in a study of cytomegalovirus exposure and HLA in healthy donors. Study observations and caveats: Association of a missense DCLRE1C variant with TCR beta V- and J-gene trimming was reported in a later analysis.

The CDR3 covers 17 residues. V lost 5 bases to trimming and J lost 3 bases, with 20 bases between them. CDR1 and CDR2 (germline): MGHRA, YSYEKL. There are a few counts of this clone. What it binds is unknown. PCR employed 60 Vbeta and 13 Jbeta primers. Sequencing was performed with immunoSEQ multiplex PCR; in TCRdb, only in-frame clones are kept and a portion is missing. This sample has about 130,000 clones; about 61% occur once, and the top ten carry 2.4%. The source of this sequence is a woman aged 40 to 55 in good health and CMV-seronegative. The chain recombines TRBV4-1 with TRBJ1-5; the D is unclear. Input material: PBMCs. CDR3 amino acids: CASSSEGLGSYNQPQHF. The CDR3 bases are TGCGCCAGCAGCAGCGAGGGTTTAGGTTCTTACAATCAGCCCCAGCATTTT.